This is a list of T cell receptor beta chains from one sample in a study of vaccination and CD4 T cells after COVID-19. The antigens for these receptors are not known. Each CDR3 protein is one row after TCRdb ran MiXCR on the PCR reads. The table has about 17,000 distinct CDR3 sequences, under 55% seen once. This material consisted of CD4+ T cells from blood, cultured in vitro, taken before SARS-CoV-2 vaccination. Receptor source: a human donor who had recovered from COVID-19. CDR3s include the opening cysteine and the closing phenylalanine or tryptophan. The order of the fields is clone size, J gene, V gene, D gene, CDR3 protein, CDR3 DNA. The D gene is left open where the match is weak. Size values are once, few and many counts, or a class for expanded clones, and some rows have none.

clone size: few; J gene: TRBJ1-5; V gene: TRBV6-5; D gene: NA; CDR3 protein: CASSLSGGQPQHF; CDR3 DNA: TGTGCCAGCAGTTTATCCGGAGGTCAGCCCCAGCATTTT
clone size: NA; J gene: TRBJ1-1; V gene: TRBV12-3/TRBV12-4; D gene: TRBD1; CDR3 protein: CASSRTGGTEAFF; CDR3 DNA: TGTGCCAGCAGCCGGACAGGGGGCACTGAAGCTTTCTTT
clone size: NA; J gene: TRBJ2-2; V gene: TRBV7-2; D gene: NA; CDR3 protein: CASSLNTGELFF; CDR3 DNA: TGTGCCAGCAGCTTGAACACCGGGGAGCTGTTTTTT
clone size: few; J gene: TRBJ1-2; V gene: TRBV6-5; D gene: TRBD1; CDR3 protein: CASSSGTGANYGYTF; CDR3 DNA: TGTGCCAGCAGTTCCGGGACAGGGGCCAACTATGGCTACACCTTC
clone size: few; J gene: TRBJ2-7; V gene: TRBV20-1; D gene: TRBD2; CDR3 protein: CSAERLAGGKAYEQYF; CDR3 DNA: TGCAGTGCCGAGCGGCTAGCGGGAGGGAAGGCCTACGAGCAGTACTTC
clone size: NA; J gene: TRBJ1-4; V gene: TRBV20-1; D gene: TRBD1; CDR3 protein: CSASRTGGEKLFF; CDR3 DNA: TGCAGTGCTAGTAGGACAGGAGGTGAAAAACTGTTTTTT
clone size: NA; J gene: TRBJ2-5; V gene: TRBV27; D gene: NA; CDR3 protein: CASSHQGQETQYF; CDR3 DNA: TGTGCCAGCAGCCACCAGGGCCAAGAGACCCAGTACTTC
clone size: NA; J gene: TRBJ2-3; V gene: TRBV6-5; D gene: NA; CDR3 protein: CASRFSWDTDTQYF; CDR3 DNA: TGTGCCAGCAGATTCTCGTGGGACACAGATACGCAGTATTTT
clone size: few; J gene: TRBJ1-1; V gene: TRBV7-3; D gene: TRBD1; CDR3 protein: CASSRTGGPVTEAFF; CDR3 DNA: TGTGCCAGCAGTAGAACAGGGGGCCCCGTGACTGAAGCTTTCTTT
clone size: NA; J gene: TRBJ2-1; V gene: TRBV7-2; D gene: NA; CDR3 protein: CASSLAGTVTSYNEQFF; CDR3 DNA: TGTGCCAGCAGCTTAGCGGGGACGGTTACCTCCTACAATGAGCAGTTCTTC
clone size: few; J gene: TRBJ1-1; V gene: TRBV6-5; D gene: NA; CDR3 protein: CASSYAGRGTEAFF; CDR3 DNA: TGTGCCAGCAGTTACGCCGGGCGGGGCACTGAAGCTTTCTTT
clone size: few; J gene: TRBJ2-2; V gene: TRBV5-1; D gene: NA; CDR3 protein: CASDRGNTGELFF; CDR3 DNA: TGCGCCAGTGACCGGGGTAACACCGGGGAGCTGTTTTTT
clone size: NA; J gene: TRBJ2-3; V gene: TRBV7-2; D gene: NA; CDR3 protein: CASSSGLSTDTQYF; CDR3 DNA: TGTGCCAGCAGCTCCGGCCTGAGCACAGATACGCAGTATTTT
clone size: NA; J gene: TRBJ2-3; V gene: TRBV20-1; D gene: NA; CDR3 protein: CSAREGGYGTDTQYF; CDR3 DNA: TGCAGTGCTAGAGAGGGGGGTTATGGCACAGATACGCAGTATTTT
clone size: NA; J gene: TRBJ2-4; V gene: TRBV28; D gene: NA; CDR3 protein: CASRAPANIQYF; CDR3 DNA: TGTGCCAGCAGGGCCCCCGCGAACATTCAGTACTTC
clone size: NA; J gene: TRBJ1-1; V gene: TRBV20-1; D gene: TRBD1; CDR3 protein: CSASSEGAKTEAFF; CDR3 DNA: TGCAGTGCTAGTTCCGAGGGGGCAAAGACTGAAGCTTTCTTT
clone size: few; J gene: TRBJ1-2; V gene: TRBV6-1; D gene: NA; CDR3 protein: CASTIRTEWGGYTF; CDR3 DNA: TGTGCCAGCACTATCCGGACAGAATGGGGCGGCTACACCTTC
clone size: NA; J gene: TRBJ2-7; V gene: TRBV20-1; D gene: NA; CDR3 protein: CSATGTYDYEQYF; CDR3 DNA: TGCAGTGCTACCGGGACTTACGACTACGAGCAGTACTTC
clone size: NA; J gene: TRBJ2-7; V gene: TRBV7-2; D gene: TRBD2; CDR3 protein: CASSLRRAGGLYEQYF; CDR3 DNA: TGTGCCAGCAGCTTACGTCGGGCGGGAGGGCTCTACGAGCAGTACTTC
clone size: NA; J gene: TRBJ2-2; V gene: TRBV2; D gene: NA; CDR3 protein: CASTGFRDTGELFF; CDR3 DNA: TGTGCCAGCACAGGATTTCGGGACACCGGGGAGCTGTTTTTT
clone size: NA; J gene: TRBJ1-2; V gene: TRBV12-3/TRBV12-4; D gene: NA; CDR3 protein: CASSNLMGSWTF; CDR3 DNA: TGTGCCAGCAGTAACTTGATGGGGTCATGGACCTTC
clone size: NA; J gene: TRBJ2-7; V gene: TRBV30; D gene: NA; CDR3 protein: CAWRRRSYEQYF; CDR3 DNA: TGTGCCTGGAGACGGCGGTCCTACGAGCAGTACTTC
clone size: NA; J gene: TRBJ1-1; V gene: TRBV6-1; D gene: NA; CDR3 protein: CASTRSTGNTEAFF; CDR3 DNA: TGTGCCAGCACGCGGTCAACAGGGAACACTGAAGCTTTCTTT
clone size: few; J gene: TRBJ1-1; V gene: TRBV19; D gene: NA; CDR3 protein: CASSGAGPTEAFF; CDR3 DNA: TGTGCCAGTAGTGGAGCAGGGCCCACTGAAGCTTTCTTT
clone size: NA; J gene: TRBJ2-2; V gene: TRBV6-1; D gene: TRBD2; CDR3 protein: CASTSGPKTRGTGELFF; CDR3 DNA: TGTGCCAGCACTAGCGGTCCTAAAACAAGGGGCACCGGGGAGCTGTTTTTT
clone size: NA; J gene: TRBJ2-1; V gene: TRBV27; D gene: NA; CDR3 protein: CASSFSLRRGSSYNEQFF; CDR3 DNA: TGTGCCAGCAGTTTCTCTCTCCGCCGGGGAAGTTCCTACAATGAGCAGTTCTTC
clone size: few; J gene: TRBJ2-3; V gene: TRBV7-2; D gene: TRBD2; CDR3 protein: CASSLQPGLNTDTQYF; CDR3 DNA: TGTGCCAGCAGCTTACAACCGGGACTAAACACAGATACGCAGTATTTT
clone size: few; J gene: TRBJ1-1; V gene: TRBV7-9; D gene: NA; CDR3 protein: CASSLDRLNTEAFF; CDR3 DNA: TGTGCCAGCAGCTTAGACAGGCTGAACACTGAAGCTTTCTTT
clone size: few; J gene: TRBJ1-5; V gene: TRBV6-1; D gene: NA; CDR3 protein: CASSPRQSSNQPQHF; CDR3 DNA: TGTGCCAGCAGCCCCCGACAGAGTAGCAATCAGCCCCAGCATTTT
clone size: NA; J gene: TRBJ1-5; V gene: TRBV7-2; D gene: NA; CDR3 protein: CASSLGGQNQPQHF; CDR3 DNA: TGTGCCAGCAGCTTAGGTGGACAGAATCAGCCCCAGCATTTT
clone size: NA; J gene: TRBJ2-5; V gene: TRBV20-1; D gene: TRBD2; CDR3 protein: CSVWTSVAQETQYF; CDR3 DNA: TGCAGTGTTTGGACTAGCGTGGCCCAAGAGACCCAGTACTTC
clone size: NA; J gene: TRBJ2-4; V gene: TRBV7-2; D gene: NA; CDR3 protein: CASSLVGRAKNIQYF; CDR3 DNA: TGTGCCAGCAGCTTAGTCGGCCGGGCCAAAAACATTCAGTACTTC
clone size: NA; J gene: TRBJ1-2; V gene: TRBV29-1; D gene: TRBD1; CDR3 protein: CSVAQGVYGYTF; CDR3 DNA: TGCAGCGTAGCACAGGGGGTCTATGGCTACACCTTC
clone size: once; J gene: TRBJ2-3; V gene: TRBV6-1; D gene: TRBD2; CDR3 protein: CASSAVASGSTDTQYF; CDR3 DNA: TGTGCCAGCAGTGCGGTGGCTAGCGGGTCAACAGATACGCAGTATTTT
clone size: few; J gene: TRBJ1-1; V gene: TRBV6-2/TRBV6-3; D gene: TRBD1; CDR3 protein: CASRPGGMNTEAFF; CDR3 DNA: TGTGCCAGCAGACCAGGGGGAATGAACACTGAAGCTTTCTTT
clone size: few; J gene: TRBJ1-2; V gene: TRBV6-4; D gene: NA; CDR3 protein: CARDTHWQLLAPWYGYTF; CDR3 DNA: TGTGCCAGAGATACCCACTGGCAGCTACTTGCGCCATGGTATGGCTACACCTTC
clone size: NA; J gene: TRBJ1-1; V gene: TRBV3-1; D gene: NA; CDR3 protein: CASSQVPGISEAFF; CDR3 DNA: TGTGCCAGCAGCCAAGTACCAGGGATATCTGAAGCTTTCTTT
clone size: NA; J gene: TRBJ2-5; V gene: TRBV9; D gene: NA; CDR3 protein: CASSVGTGSVTQYF; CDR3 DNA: TGTGCCAGCAGCGTAGGCACAGGGTCTGTGACCCAGTACTTC
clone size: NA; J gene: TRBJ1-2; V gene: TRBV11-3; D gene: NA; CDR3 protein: CASSLSGGYGYTF; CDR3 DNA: TGTGCCAGCAGCTTATCGGGGGGGTATGGCTACACCTTC